The 18 T cell receptor beta chains below all came from one sample that was sequenced in a study of early T cells in non-severe SARS-CoV-2 infection. In TCRdb, the 5' RACE reads were re-called with MiXCR into one record per CDR3 protein. The repertoire holds 100,000 to 140,000 distinct CDR3 sequences, with around 10% as singletons. The material sequenced was whole blood. Receptors were obtained from an adult who was a healthcare worker with PCR-confirmed SARS-CoV-2 infection or an uninfected control (not recorded which).

On this clonotype: This may be a read error, as it is one base from a much larger clone. Likely a read error: the CDR3 ends without its conserved phenylalanine or tryptophan. This chain uses TRBV4-1 with TRBJ1-1, with D maybe TRBD1 (5 bases). The germline V gene has CDR1 MGHRA and CDR2 YSYEKL. Trimming cost V 0 bases and J 11 bases, with 16 bases left between them. CDR3 length: 14 residues. Here the CDR3 reads CASSQEDRGRGAFY. CDR3 bases: TGCGCCAGCAGCCAAGAAGACCGCGGAAGGGGCGCTTTCTAT.

In this sample, this clonotype turned up a few times. A read error may produce the germline difference seen at one junction end. The chain combines TRBV5-1 with TRBJ2-5, with a weak D call TRBD2 (6 bases). This CDR3 contains 14 residues. Germline V gives CDR1 SGHRS, CDR2 YFSETQ. The CDR3 DNA reads TGCGCCAGCAGCTTGGACGCGGGCCGGGAGACCCGGTACTTC. This sequence encodes CASSLDAGRETRYF.

The gene calls are TRBV7-2 and TRBJ2-3, with D perhaps TRBD2 (6 bases). Trimming took 4 bases from V and 0 from J, leaving 14 bases between them. The germline CDR1 and CDR2 sequences are SGHTA and FQGNSA. This CDR3 contains 16 residues. Here the CDR3 reads CASSSRSGTSTDTQYF. Here the CDR3 DNA reads TGTGCCAGCAGCTCCCGGTCGGGGACTAGCACAGATACGCAGTATTTT.

There are a few counts of this clonotype. This chain uses TRBV7-2 with TRBJ2-7; 7 bases fit TRBD2. V trimming: 1 base; J trimming: 9 bases; junction bases outside the gene matches: 9. The CDR3 sequence is 14 residues long. From germline, CDR1 is SGHTA and CDR2 FQGNSA. The CDR3 nucleotides read TGTGCCAGCAGCTTAGAGGGACTATTGCGGCGGCAGTACTTC. This encodes CASSLEGLLRRQYF.

This clonotype appeared many times. The chain carries TRBV5-1 and TRBJ2-7, with 8 bases lining up with TRBD2. CDR1 and CDR2 (germline): SGHRS, YFSETQ. V was pared by 0 bases and J by 3 bases, with 5 bases of the junction left unmatched. CDR3 length: 15 residues. The CDR3: CASSLAGTSFYEQYF. The CDR3, as DNA: TGCGCCAGCAGCTTGGCCGGGACTAGTTTCTACGAGCAGTACTTC.

This clonotype was seen a few times. The rearrangement joins TRBV19 to TRBJ1-5; 7 bases line up with TRBD1. The CDR3 has 15 amino acids. CDR1 is LNHDA, CDR2 SQIVND, per germline (reference sequence). V shed 4 bases, J shed 3 bases, and the junction held 6 bases outside the gene matches. For the CDR3, the DNA is TGTGCCAGTAGTACCGGGACAGAGCCCAATCAGCCCCAGCATTTT. Translation: CASSTGTEPNQPQHF.

The table lists this clonotype with many counts. This chain connects TRBV4-1 to TRBJ2-3; 11 bases map to TRBD2. Germline CDR1 is MGHRA and CDR2 is YSYEKL. The length of the CDR3 is 15 residues. The J segment lost 6 bases and the V segment lost 4 bases, leaving 6 bases of the junction unmatched. CDR3 sequence reads: CASSPGLAAIDTQYF. CDR3 DNA sequence: TGCGCCAGCAGCCCGGGACTAGCGGCCATTGATACGCAGTATTTT.

This clonotype came up many times. The V and J genes are TRBV5-4 and TRBJ2-7, with D perhaps being TRBD1 or TRBD2 (5 bases each). Trimming cost V 4 bases and J 0 bases, with 20 bases left between them. CDR1 is SGHNT, CDR2 YYREEE, per germline (reference sequence). The CDR3 sequence is 17 residues long. CDR3 amino acids: CASSKIAGTKSSYEQYF. In DNA, the CDR3 is TGTGCCAGCAGCAAAATTGCCGGGACCAAGAGCTCCTACGAGCAGTACTTC.

The chain has TRBV10-3 and TRBJ2-1, with a possible D match to TRBD1 (5 bases). There are 11 residues in the CDR3. The germline CDR1 and CDR2 sequences are ENHRY and SYGVKD. V was cut by 9 bases and J by 5 bases, with 8 bases left in between. CDR3 DNA sequence: TGTGCCATGAAGGACAACAATGAGCAGTTCTTC. As protein: CAMKDNNEQFF.

This clonotype was seen only a few times. The genes are TRBV6-5 and TRBJ1-6; D is ambiguous. The V and J ends lost 0 bases and 14 bases respectively, with 8 bases between them. The CDR3 is 12 residues long. The germline V gene encodes CDR1 MNHEY and CDR2 SVGAGI. Written as DNA, the CDR3 is TGTGCCAGCAGTTACTCTGGTGCGGCCCTCCACTTT. It specifies CASSYSGAALHF.

A few counts support this clonotype. The junction shows a germline mismatch at one end, possibly a read error. This chain joins TRBV2 and TRBJ2-1, with 14 bases fitting TRBD2. The CDR3 is made up of 12 amino acids. CDR1 and CDR2 (germline): SNHLY, FYNNEI. The CDR3 reads CASRATSGRAIF. The CDR3 nucleotides read TGTGCCAGCAGGGCGACTAGCGGGAGGGCCATCTTC.

A few counts support this clonotype. A read error may account for a junction end that differs from germline. This rearrangement joins TRBV6-5 to TRBJ2-7, with 12 bases aligning to TRBD1. In germline, CDR1 is MNHEY, CDR2 SVGAGI. The CDR3 contains 13 residues. CDR3 region: CASSRGTGGPPNF. For the CDR3, the DNA is TGTGCCAGCAGTAGAGGGACAGGGGGCCCTCCCAATTTC.

Many counts were recorded for this clonotype. The genes are TRBV12-3 or TRBV12-4 and TRBJ2-1, with 7 bases matching TRBD2. The CDR3 loop spans 15 amino acids. Unmatched junction bases numbered 9, after V lost 3 bases and J lost 7 bases. The CDR3 nucleotides read TGTGCCAGCAGTTTGGCTAGCGGCCCAAAAAATGAGCAGTTCTTC. Its protein is CASSLASGPKNEQFF.

This chain links TRBV13 with TRBJ2-2; D remains ambiguous. The CDR3 runs to 12 residues. Trimming took 5 bases from V and 5 from J, leaving 6 bases between them. The germline V gene encodes CDR1 PRHDT and CDR2 FYEKMQ (reference sequence). The CDR3 is CASSPITGELFF. The DNA of the CDR3 is TGTGCCAGCAGCCCTATTACCGGGGAGCTGTTTTTT.

In this sample, this clonotype turned up a few times. The rearrangement joins TRBV30 to TRBJ1-1; D remains ambiguous. Germline V gives CDR1 GTSNPN, CDR2 SVGIG (reference sequence). The CDR3 length is 13 residues. V lost 0 bases to trimming and J lost 1 base, with 6 bases between them. The CDR3 reads CAWSVLGNTEAFF. For the CDR3, the DNA is TGTGCCTGGAGTGTACTTGGGAACACTGAAGCTTTCTTT.

This clonotype was seen many times. The CDR3 protein is CASSFYRPWNTEAFF. Here the CDR3 DNA reads TGTGCCAGCAGTTTTTACCGTCCATGGAACACTGAAGCTTTCTTT. The chain couples TRBV28 to TRBJ1-1; D gene ambiguous. Germline loops: CDR1 MDHEN, CDR2 SYDVKM. The V and J ends lost 3 bases and 1 base respectively, with 12 bases between them. This CDR3 has 15 residues.

This clonotype was found a few times. V gene TRBV6-5 combines with J gene TRBJ2-7; TRBD1 might be the D (6 bases). Germline CDR1 is MNHEY and CDR2 is SVGAGI. The CDR3 extends over 12 amino acids. Deletions cut 6 bases from V and 8 bases from J, with 14 bases between. The CDR3 spells CASSAKGVKQYF. As DNA, the CDR3 is TGTGCCAGCAGCGCCAAGGGGGTAAAGCAGTACTTC.

This clonotype appeared a few times. The genes are TRBV7-9 and TRBJ2-1; 8 bases are shared with TRBD2. J was trimmed by 6 bases and V by 6 bases; bases with no gene match: 16. The CDR3 runs to 17 residues. Germline-derived CDR1 and CDR2 are SEHNR and FQNEAQ (reference sequence). CDR3 amino acids: CASREPGTGGGFNEQFF. The CDR3 region has the DNA TGTGCCAGCAGGGAACCGGGAACGGGAGGGGGATTCAATGAGCAGTTCTTC.